The rows below give T cell receptor beta chains drawn from one sample of a study of human T cells and chemical hapten exposure. TCRdb reprocessed the RACE reads via MiXCR and lists one record per CDR3 protein. The table has 62,000 or so distinct CDR3 sequences, roughly 9.6% seen once. Sample: whole blood, taken in connection with sensitization to the hapten diphenylcyclopropenone (DPC). Receptors were obtained from a woman in her twenties or thirties with alopecia areata. Some clones in this sample may be carry-over from other donors' samples. Each CDR3 is given with its conserved first and last residue. A D gene is named only where the DNA matches it firmly. Clone size appears in some rows only: once, few, many, or a class for an expanded clone.

cdr3_aa cdr3_nt j_call v_call d_call clone_size
CASSSGQGDGNSPLHF TGTGCCAGCAGTTCGGGACAGGGTGACGGTAATTCACCCCTCCACTTT TRBJ1-6 TRBV6-2/TRBV6-3 TRBD1 .
CASSPRSTQETQYF TGTGCCAGCTCACCACGGTCTACACAAGAGACCCAGTACTTC TRBJ2-5 TRBV18 . few
CSVEGGEGRALRLNTEAFF TGCAGCGTTGAAGGGGGAGAGGGCAGGGCCCTTCGATTGAACACTGAAGCTTTCTTT TRBJ1-1 TRBV29-1 . many
CASSLVDRGGPHYGYTF TGTGCCAGCAGCTTGGTGGACCGAGGGGGCCCCCACTATGGCTACACCTTC TRBJ1-2 TRBV5-4 TRBD1 .
CASSFAPGGESNQPQHF TGTGCCAGCAGTTTTGCTCCCGGGGGCGAAAGCAATCAGCCCCAGCATTTT TRBJ1-5 TRBV6-2/TRBV6-3 . many
CASSPEVGTEAFF TGTGCCAGCTCACCAGAGGTCGGCACTGAAGCTTTCTTT TRBJ1-1 TRBV18 . many
CASVLAGNTGELFF TGTGCCAGCGTACTAGCGGGGAACACCGGGGAGCTGTTTTTT TRBJ2-2 TRBV7-9 TRBD2 few
CASSLVQGSDTQYF TGTGCCAGCAGCTTAGTTCAGGGTTCAGATACGCAGTATTTT TRBJ2-3 TRBV7-2 . .
CASSYYRFDGTEAFF TGTGCCAGCAGTTACTATAGGTTCGACGGCACTGAAGCTTTCTTT TRBJ1-1 TRBV6-2/TRBV6-3 . many
CASSPRGNSGNTIYF TGTGCCAGCAGCCCCCGCGGAAACTCTGGAAACACCATATATTTT TRBJ1-3 TRBV7-9 . .
CASSLATRDTEAFF TGTGCCAGCAGTTTAGCGACGAGAGACACTGAAGCTTTCTTT TRBJ1-1 TRBV12-3/TRBV12-4 . .
CASSLEPGPGAIGYTF TGTGCCAGCAGCTTGGAGCCGGGACCGGGAGCTATTGGCTACACCTTC TRBJ1-2 TRBV5-5 . .
CASRLDELAGGPSGGELFF TGTGCAAGTCGCCTCGACGAACTAGCGGGAGGGCCCTCCGGCGGGGAGCTGTTTTTT TRBJ2-2 TRBV12-2 . many
CASSSPGAGARYDTQYF TGTGCCAGCAGCTCACCTGGAGCGGGGGCTCGATATGATACGCAGTATTTT TRBJ2-3 TRBV5-4 TRBD2 many
CASSRRGRDTGELFF TGTGCCAGCAGCCGCAGGGGGCGCGACACCGGGGAGCTGTTTTTT TRBJ2-2 TRBV7-2 TRBD1 many
CARCKYRVWDSNQPQHF TGTGCCAGATGCAAGTACAGGGTTTGGGATAGCAATCAGCCCCAGCATTTT TRBJ1-5 TRBV6-6 . .
CASSFLRLAGSEQFF TGTGCCAGCAGCTTCCTCAGACTAGCGGGATCTGAGCAGTTCTTC TRBJ2-1 TRBV11-1 TRBD2 .
CASSQDYADSNQPQHF TGTGCCAGCAGCCAAGATTATGCGGATAGCAATCAGCCCCAGCATTTT TRBJ1-5 TRBV4-2 . .
CATRQGRGNNQPQHF TGTGCCACTCGCCAGGGCAGGGGAAACAATCAGCCCCAGCATTTT TRBJ1-5 TRBV6-5 . .
CSARRGGSAYEQYF TGCAGTGCCCGACGAGGGGGGTCGGCCTACGAGCAGTACTTC TRBJ2-7 TRBV20-1 . few
CASSSGLAGHNEQFF TGTGCCAGCAGCTCAGGGCTAGCGGGCCACAATGAGCAGTTCTTC TRBJ2-1 TRBV7-3 TRBD2 many
CASSLPAGFDEQYF TGTGCCAGCAGCTTACCCGCGGGGTTCGACGAGCAGTACTTC TRBJ2-7 TRBV6-2/TRBV6-3 . many
CSVDTGATDTQYF TGCAGCGTTGACACAGGAGCTACAGATACGCAGTATTTT TRBJ2-3 TRBV29-1 . .
CASSSYLETYEQYF TGTGCCAGCAGCTCGTACCTTGAGACCTACGAGCAGTACTTC TRBJ2-7 TRBV7-2 . few
CAIRRDSATNEKLFF TGTGCCATCAGAAGAGACAGTGCAACTAATGAAAAACTGTTTTTT TRBJ1-4 TRBV15 . .
CASSSTGAVGSPLHF TGTGCCAGCAGCTCGACAGGGGCAGTGGGTTCACCCCTCCACTTT TRBJ1-6 TRBV7-8 TRBD1 .
CASTIPGRTEAFF TGTGCCAGCACCATTCCCGGGCGCACTGAAGCTTTCTTT TRBJ1-1 TRBV28 . .
CASGTPLLAGGAWELFF TGTGCTAGTGGAACACCCTTACTAGCGGGGGGCGCTTGGGAGCTGTTTTTT TRBJ2-2 TRBV12-5 TRBD2 .
CASSLRQTTYNEQFF TGTGCCAGCAGCTTGAGACAGACAACCTACAATGAGCAGTTCTTC TRBJ2-1 TRBV7-8 . few
CASRQGPGELFF TGTGCCAGCAGACAGGGTCCCGGGGAGCTGTTTTTT TRBJ2-2 TRBV3-1 . few
CASSPGYRFSYEQYF TGTGCCAGCAGTCCGGGATACCGGTTTTCCTACGAGCAGTACTTC TRBJ2-7 TRBV6-1 . few
CATLAVGQQNIQYF TGTGCCACGTTGGCGGTGGGGCAGCAAAACATTCAGTACTTC TRBJ2-4 TRBV15 . .
CASSPLGVGTLNTGELFF TGTGCCAGCAGCCCCCTTGGGGTCGGGACGCTGAACACCGGGGAGCTGTTTTTT TRBJ2-2 TRBV14 . .
CASSLAGGRDNSPLHF TGTGCCAGCAGTTTAGCTGGGGGGCGGGATAATTCACCCCTCCACTTT TRBJ1-6 TRBV6-5 . many
CASSLASAVSYEQYF TGTGCCAGCAGCTTAGCCTCGGCGGTCTCCTACGAGCAGTACTTC TRBJ2-7 TRBV7-2 . .
CASSLDAGYGYTF TGTGCCAGCAGCTTAGATGCAGGGTATGGCTACACCTTC TRBJ1-2 TRBV11-2 . many
CASSARRLNTEAFF TGTGCCAGCAGTGCCCGACGGCTAAACACTGAAGCTTTCTTT TRBJ1-1 TRBV6-5 . .
CASTQTGLAGQPQHF TGTGCCAGCACCCAGACCGGCCTGGCGGGACAGCCCCAGCATTTT TRBJ1-5 TRBV12-3/TRBV12-4 . few
CASSKKGYNEQFF TGTGCCAGCAGCAAGAAGGGGTACAATGAGCAGTTCTTC TRBJ2-1 TRBV21-1 . .
CASSPEQGPQHF TGTGCCAGCAGCCCGGAACAGGGTCCCCAGCATTTT TRBJ1-5 TRBV7-2 . many
CSARTNSGSYNEQFF TGCAGTGCTAGGACTAATTCAGGCTCCTACAATGAGCAGTTCTTC TRBJ2-1 TRBV20-1 . many
CASSLDTGGAYEQYF TGCGCCAGCAGCTTGGATACAGGGGGGGCCTACGAGCAGTACTTC TRBJ2-7 TRBV5-1 . few
CAWRGRGVPGELFF TGTGCCTGGAGGGGCAGGGGAGTCCCCGGGGAGCTGTTTTTT TRBJ2-2 TRBV30 . few
CASSLGYSGRFSSTDTQYF TGTGCCAGCAGTTTAGGGTACAGCGGGAGGTTTTCAAGCACAGATACGCAGTATTTT TRBJ2-3 TRBV12-3/TRBV12-4 TRBD2 .
CASSQDEKLFF TGTGCCAGCAGCCAAGATGAAAAACTGTTTTTT TRBJ1-4 TRBV3-1 . many
CASSDGQYEKLFF TGTGCCAGCAGCGACGGACAGTATGAAAAACTGTTTTTT TRBJ1-4 TRBV7-9 . few
CASSLDGRADTQYF TGTGCCAGCAGCTTAGACGGGAGGGCAGATACGCAGTATTTT TRBJ2-3 TRBV7-2 TRBD2 .
CASRPAGQGSGNTIYF TGTGCCAGCAGGCCCGCCGGACAGGGATCTGGAAACACCATATATTTT TRBJ1-3 TRBV6-2/TRBV6-3 TRBD1 many
CASSSQAALMNTEAFF TGTGCCAGCAGCTCCCAAGCAGCCCTCATGAACACTGAAGCTTTCTTT TRBJ1-1 TRBV12-3/TRBV12-4 . few
CASSFVTEQYF TGTGCCAGCAGCTTCGTTACTGAACAGTACTTC TRBJ2-4 TRBV5-6 . few
CASNFGGTTGNEQFF TGTGCCAGCAATTTTGGGGGCACGACAGGGAATGAGCAGTTCTTC TRBJ2-1 TRBV6-1 TRBD1 many
CASSYNNRPSSTDTQYF TGTGCCAGCAGTTACAACAACAGACCTTCTAGCACAGATACGCAGTATTTT TRBJ2-3 TRBV6-5 . medium-sized
CASSAGTGLYEQYF TGTGCCAGCAGCGCCGGGACAGGTCTGTACGAGCAGTACTTC TRBJ2-7 TRBV6-1 TRBD1 .
CASSPLTGTGNTEAFF TGTGCCAGCTCACCGCTCACGGGGACGGGAAACACTGAAGCTTTCTTT TRBJ1-1 TRBV18 . few